What follows are 25 T cell receptor beta chains derived from one specimen sequenced in a study of blood T cells in healthy people across ages. Together with a sample-barcoded 5' primer, a J-beta primer mix was included in a second PCR lasting about 6 to 11 cycles. TCRdb processed the 5' RACE reads anew with MiXCR; each CDR3 protein has one entry. This table has over 950,000 distinct CDR3 sequences, just over 50% appearing once. Sequenced sample: blood. The receptors come from a woman aged 55-69 years in good health.

The chain combines TRBV10-2 with TRBJ2-1; 9 bases line up with TRBD2. This CDR3 is 15 amino acids long. After removal of 4 bases from V and 6 bases from J, the junction contained 7 bases not matched to a gene. Germline lookup yields CDR1 WSHSY and CDR2 SAAADI. The CDR3: CASSGLASGTNEQFF. The CDR3 DNA is TGCGCCAGCAGTGGGTTGGCTAGCGGGACCAATGAGCAGTTCTTC.

The V and J genes are TRBV30 and TRBJ2-7; 7 positions agree with TRBD1. The CDR3 totals 14 residues. V was clipped by 4 bases and J by 3 bases; unmatched bases: 9. Germline V gene data show CDR1 as GTSNPN and CDR2 as SVGIG (reference sequence). The CDR3 here is CAWNGVTGVYEQYF. The CDR3 bases are TGTGCCTGGAATGGTGTCACAGGGGTCTACGAGCAGTACTTC.

This clonotype has more than one count but fewer than ten. V is TRBV4-2 and J is TRBJ2-5, with D perhaps matching TRBD1 (6 bases). V lost 2 bases, J lost 2 bases, and 12 bases lay in between. Germline V gene sequence: CDR1 LGHNA, CDR2 YNFKEQ. This CDR3 spans 15 amino acids. CDR3: CASSQIFGQQETQYF. The DNA for the CDR3 is TGTGCCAGCAGCCAAATTTTTGGACAGCAAGAGACCCAGTACTTC.

This sequence joins TRBV11-2 and TRBJ2-5, with 10 bases identical to TRBD2. Germline lookup yields CDR1 SGHAT and CDR2 FQNNGV. V gave up 2 bases and J gave up 1 base; unmatched junction bases: 7. The CDR3 consists of 17 residues. This chain's CDR3 is CASSLIPWTSGQETQYF. CDR3 coding DNA: TGTGCCAGCAGCTTAATCCCATGGACTAGCGGCCAAGAGACCCAGTACTTC. The full variable domain, with the rest looked up from reference TRBV11-2 and TRBJ2-5, is EAGVAQSPRYKIIEKRQSVAFWCNPISGHATLYWYQQILGQGPKLLIQFQNNGVVDDSQLPKDRFSAERLKGVDSTLKIQPAKLEDSAVYLCASSLIPWTSGQETQYFGPGTRLLVL.

V is TRBV14 and J is TRBJ2-5, with D possibly being TRBD2 (5 bases). The CDR3 is 16 residues long. V shed 3 bases and J shed 3 bases, with 17 bases lying between them. CDR1 and CDR2 (germline): SGHDN, FVKESK. The CDR3 is CASSQDQTRNKETQYF. The CDR3 coding sequence is TGTGCCAGCAGCCAGGATCAAACTAGGAATAAAGAGACCCAGTACTTC.

This rearrangement joins TRBV4-1 to TRBJ2-5, with TRBD2 matching 13 bases. Judging by the DNA end, TRBJ2-7 fits better; the J call may be wrong. The CDR3 is 15 residues long. Germline-derived CDR1 and CDR2 are MGHRA and YSYEKL. In nucleotides, the CDR3 is TGCGCCAGCAGCCAAGCGGGACTAGCGGGAAGCGAGCAGTACTTC. This encodes CASSQAGLAGSEQYF.

This rearrangement joins TRBV9 to TRBJ2-7; D is possibly TRBD1 (5 bases). The germline CDR1 and CDR2 sequences are SGDLS and YYNGEE. The V gene lost 3 bases and the J gene lost 2 bases, with 9 bases spanning the gap. The CDR3 is made up of 13 amino acids. The CDR3 DNA follows: TGTGCCAGCAGCGCAGGGATCACCTACGAGCAGTACTTC. Translation gives CASSAGITYEQYF. Together with reference TRBV9 and TRBJ2-7, the CDR3 gives the full variable domain: DSGVTQTPKHLITATGQRVTLRCSPRSGDLSVYWYQQSLDQGLQFLIQYYNGEERAKGNILERFSAQQFPDLHSELNLSSLELGDSALYFCASSAGITYEQYFGPGTRLTVT.

The chain couples TRBV5-1 to TRBJ2-1; 7 bases agree with TRBD2. The J call may be mistaken, given a closer DNA end match to TRBJ2-7. CDR1 is SGHRS, CDR2 YFSETQ, per germline. This CDR3 contains 14 residues. CDR3 DNA sequence: TGCGCCAGCAGTCTAGCGGAGCCACCTAATGAGCAGTACTTC. Translated: CASSLAEPPNEQYF.

The V and J genes are TRBV12-3 or TRBV12-4 and TRBJ2-5; 10 nucleotides line up with TRBD2. The CDR3 totals 15 residues. The ends lost 3 bases at V and 3 bases at J; junction bases unmatched: 4. In DNA form, the CDR3 reads TGTGCCAGCAGTTTTCGAGCGGGAGGGAAAGAGACCCAGTACTTC. Amino acids: CASSFRAGGKETQYF.

This clonotype was counted between two and nine times. This chain uses TRBV20-1 with TRBJ2-1; 10 nucleotides match TRBD2. The germline V gene encodes CDR1 DFQATT and CDR2 SNEGSKA (reference sequence). Unmatched junction bases numbered 6, after V lost 6 bases and J lost 4 bases. CDR3 length equals 14 residues. CDR3 residues: CSAHRTSGYNEQFF. CDR3 nucleotides: TGCAGTGCCCATCGGACTAGCGGATACAATGAGCAGTTCTTC.

CDR3 sequence: CASRRDRARQETQYF. In nucleotides, the CDR3 is TGTGCCAGCAGACGGGACAGGGCACGACAAGAGACCCAGTACTTC. The rearrangement links TRBV7-2 to TRBJ2-5; TRBD1 aligns across 9 bases. V gave up 6 bases and J gave up 2 bases; unmatched junction bases: 7. This CDR3 contains 15 residues. Germline lookup yields CDR1 SGHTA and CDR2 FQGNSA. Based on the CDR3 plus reference TRBV7-2 and TRBJ2-5, the full variable domain is GAGVSQSPSNKVTEKGKDVELRCDPISGHTALYWYRQSLGQGLEFLIYFQGNSAPDKSGLPSDRFSAERTGGSVSTLTIQRTQQEDSAVYLCASRRDRARQETQYFGPGTRLLVL.

The chain has TRBV5-1 and TRBJ2-1; 12 bases align to TRBD2. The end of the DNA fits TRBJ2-7 better, so the J call may be wrong. CDR3 length equals 17 residues. CDR1 and CDR2 from the germline V gene are SGHRS and YFSETQ. The CDR3: CASSLAASGGGYNEQYF. The CDR3 DNA follows: TGCGCCAGCAGCTTGGCAGCTAGCGGGGGGGGCTACAATGAGCAGTACTTC.

The genes are TRBV11-2 and TRBJ2-7, with 9 positions matching TRBD2. The tail of the sequence fits TRBJ2-5 better, so the J call may be wrong. This CDR3 contains 13 residues. Germline values: CDR1 SGHAT, CDR2 FQNNGV. The CDR3 nucleotides are TGTGCCAGCGGCTCAGCGGGAGGCGAGACCCAGTACTTC. As protein: CASGSAGGETQYF.

This chain connects TRBV5-1 to TRBJ2-7; the match to TRBD1 covers 8 bases. V shed 3 bases and J 5 bases; nucleotides not matched to a gene: 13. CDR3 length: 16 amino acids. CDR1 SGHRS and CDR2 YFSETQ come from the germline V gene. Written as DNA, the CDR3 is TGCGCCAGCAGCTACAGCGGCCGGGACAGGAGACACGAGCAGTACTTC. It codes for CASSYSGRDRRHEQYF. Based on the CDR3 plus reference TRBV5-1 and TRBJ2-7, the full variable domain is KAGVTQTPRYLIKTRGQQVTLSCSPISGHRSVSWYQQTPGQGLQFLFEYFSETQRNKGNFPGRFSGRQFSNSRSEMNVSTLELGDSALYLCASSYSGRDRRHEQYFGPGTRLTVT.

The J gene is TRBJ2-1, the V gene TRBV21-1; the table's D call, TRBD2, was not checked against the DNA. TRBV21-1 is tagged as a pseudogene. This CDR3 has 17 amino acids. This chain's CDR3 is CASSKYRTSGSGNEQFF. CDR3 sequence (DNA): TGTGCCAGCAGCAAATATCGGACTAGCGGGAGCGGCAATGAGCAGTTCTTC.

This clonotype appeared many times. The rearrangement joins TRBV4-1 to TRBJ2-4; no reliable D call. The CDR3 length is 18 residues. V was clipped by 0 bases and J by 0 bases, with 15 bases between them. CDR1 is MGHRA and CDR2 is YSYEKL in the germline V gene. CDR3 nucleotide sequence: TGCGCCAGCAGCCAAGAGTTTGTCCAAAGTATAGCCAAAAACATTCAGTACTTC. Translated: CASSQEFVQSIAKNIQYF.

The genes are TRBV12-3 or TRBV12-4 and TRBJ2-1; D ambiguous. This CDR3 contains 12 residues. The ends were cut back, 3 bases at V and 15 bases at J, with 15 bases in the middle. The CDR3 loop is CASSFSLPWRFF. The CDR3, as DNA: TGTGCCAGCAGTTTCTCCCTCCCCTGGCGGTTCTTC.

Concerning this clonotype: This may come from a read error, since a much larger clone is one base off. CDR3 in amino acids: CSAGNWGEQYF. The CDR3 DNA follows: TGCAGCGCCGGCAACTGGGGTGAGCAGTACTTC. V and J are TRBV29-1 and TRBJ2-5; the D is unclear. The CDR3 has 11 amino acids. Per the germline V gene, CDR1 is SQVTM and CDR2 is ANQGSEA. The V and J ends lost 7 bases and 11 bases respectively, with 17 bases between them.

This clonotype was seen more than once but under ten times. V is TRBV20-1 and J is TRBJ1-6; 7 bases fit TRBD1. After removal of 2 bases from V and 7 bases from J, the junction contained 8 bases not matched to a gene. CDR1 is DFQATT, CDR2 SNEGSKA, per germline (reference sequence). This CDR3 is 15 amino acids long. The CDR3 here is CSARPGGARNSPLHF. CDR3 sequence (DNA): TGCAGTGCTAGACCAGGGGGAGCCAGAAATTCACCCCTCCACTTT.

The chain recombines TRBV7-9 with TRBJ1-2; TRBD1 matches at 8 bases. CDR1 is SEHNR, CDR2 FQNEAQ, per germline (reference sequence). The V segment lost 4 bases and the J segment 5 bases; nucleotides outside the gene matches: 6. This CDR3 has 14 amino acids. The CDR3 coding sequence is TGTGCCAGCAGCTCGGAGACAGGGGCTTATGGCTACACCTTC. Amino acid sequence: CASSSETGAYGYTF. Looking up the rest from reference TRBV7-9 and TRBJ1-2 gives the full variable domain: DTGVSQNPRHKITKRGQNVTFRCDPISEHNRLYWYRQTLGQGPEFLTYFQNEAQLEKSRLLSDRFSAERPKGSFSTLEIQRTEQGDSAMYLCASSSETGAYGYTFGSGTRLTVV.

This chain joins TRBV9 and TRBJ2-2, with D tentatively TRBD2 (6 bases). Germline CDR1 and CDR2: SGDLS and YYNGEE. The length of the CDR3 is 19 residues. The V gene lost 4 bases and the J gene lost 0 bases, with 22 bases spanning the gap. This CDR3 reads CASSPSGRLDLPNTGELFF. CDR3 in DNA: TGTGCCAGCAGCCCCTCTGGCAGACTAGACCTACCGAACACCGGGGAGCTGTTTTTT. The full variable domain, in which reference TRBV9 and TRBJ2-2 provide the parts outside the CDR3, is DSGVTQTPKHLITATGQRVTLRCSPRSGDLSVYWYQQSLDQGLQFLIQYYNGEERAKGNILERFSAQQFPDLHSELNLSSLELGDSALYFCASSPSGRLDLPNTGELFFGEGSRLTVL.

This clonotype was observed a handful of times. This chain links TRBV7-2 with TRBJ2-1; possibly TRBD1 for D (6 bases). The germline V gene has CDR1 SGHTA and CDR2 FQGNSA. Trimming cost V 5 bases and J 7 bases, with 12 bases left between them. The CDR3 consists of 13 residues. The chain's CDR3 is CASSQQGWNEQFF. CDR3 bases: TGTGCCAGCAGCCAACAGGGTTGGAATGAGCAGTTCTTC. The complete variable domain, with remaining parts taken from reference TRBV7-2 and TRBJ2-1, reads GAGVSQSPSNKVTEKGKDVELRCDPISGHTALYWYRQSLGQGLEFLIYFQGNSAPDKSGLPSDRFSAERTGGSVSTLTIQRTQQEDSAVYLCASSQQGWNEQFFGPGTRLTVL.

The V and J genes are TRBV9 and TRBJ2-3; 7 nucleotides match TRBD1. The CDR3 spans 16 residues. Germline CDR1 reads SGDLS; CDR2 reads YYNGEE. V lost 4 bases and J lost 2; bases outside the gene matches: 10. DNA of the CDR3: TGTGCCAGCAGCCTCCAGACAGGGAGAATCACAGATACGCAGTATTTT. This gives the protein CASSLQTGRITDTQYF. Full variable domain (outside the CDR3, taken from reference TRBV9 and TRBJ2-3): DSGVTQTPKHLITATGQRVTLRCSPRSGDLSVYWYQQSLDQGLQFLIQYYNGEERAKGNILERFSAQQFPDLHSELNLSSLELGDSALYFCASSLQTGRITDTQYFGPGTRLTVL.

DNA for the CDR3: TGTGCCAGCAGCCAAGGCTCGGGTAGCCGCGAGCAGTACTTC. It codes for CASSQGSGSREQYF. The chain couples TRBV3-1 to TRBJ2-7; D gene uncertain. The V end lost 1 base, the J end lost 6 bases, and 13 bases lay between the germline ends. The CDR3 totals 14 residues. The germline CDR1 and CDR2 sequences are LGHDT and YNNKEL (reference sequence).

The V and J genes are TRBV7-2 and TRBJ1-2, with unresolved D. Per the germline V gene, CDR1 is SGHTA and CDR2 is FQGNSA. The ends were cut back, 7 bases at V and 7 bases at J, with 16 bases in the middle. This CDR3 comprises 13 residues. The CDR3 here is CASTHSWEPGYTF. CDR3 bases: TGTGCCAGCACCCATTCGTGGGAGCCTGGCTACACCTTC.